A selection of T cell receptor beta chains follows, all from one sample in a study of blood T cell repertoires in COVID-19. Produced via immunoSEQ multiplex PCR; TCRdb's table is partial and in-frame only. Of some 200,000 clones in the sample, roughly 90% are singletons; the top ten hold about 4%. The sequenced sample consisted of PBMCs or T cells enriched from blood (not recorded which). The source of these receptors is a woman aged 40 to 50 with acute COVID-19. Each CDR3 is given with its conserved first and last residue.

TRBV29-1	TRBJ2-5	CSVDMLEGAVRAPGIETQYF
TRBV14	TRBJ1-6	CASSLRRGINSPLHF
TRBV7-9	TRBJ1-4	CASTLDRGGEKLFF
TRBV6-5	TRBJ1-3	CASSYAGQGGNTIYF
TRBV2	TRBJ1-2	CASSDLKGANYGYTF
TRBV7-9	TRBJ2-3	CASSLSGQGTDTQYF
TRBV27	TRBJ2-3	CASSVAGLVPDTQYF
TRBV7-2	TRBJ2-7	CASTGAQAPYEQYF
TRBV9	TRBJ2-3	CASSPRSGHSTDTQYF
TRBV6-5	TRBJ2-1	CASKRPSGGEDEQFF
TRBV5-1	TRBJ1-1	CASSGKTGVDTEAFF
TRBV5-1	TRBJ1-2	CASSLGYGQNYGYTF
TRBV7-8	TRBJ1-1	CASSLGEGSSEAFF
TRBV9	TRBJ2-1	CASSVAGTGLDEQFF
TRBV5-5	TRBJ1-5	CASSTGEEYQPQHF
TRBV18	TRBJ1-1	CASSPEGTRTEAFF
TRBV27	TRBJ1-1	CASSLIQGMNTEAFF
TRBV13	TRBJ2-5	CASSLSPLGVAGRETQYF
TRBV3-1/TRBV3-2	TRBJ1-1	CASSLLTGTGDEAFF
TRBV19	TRBJ1-1	CASSTYNRGGTEAFF
TRBV7-6	TRBJ2-1	CASSSSDNEQFF
TRBV15	TRBJ1-2	CATSRATTGGEYGYTF
TRBV3-1/TRBV3-2	TRBJ1-2	CASRLTGGPYGYTF
TRBV7-6	TRBJ1-2	CASSPWAANYGYTF
TRBV12-3/TRBV12-4	TRBJ2-7	CASSFSSASEQYF
TRBV19	TRBJ1-3	CASPQGLKRIRPGNTIYF
TRBV15	TRBJ2-2	CATAPDRATGELFF
TRBV6-6	TRBJ1-5	CASSGETSNQPQHF
TRBV25-1	TRBJ1-1	CASSDAGGPNTEAFF
TRBV27	TRBJ2-3	CATETYGQGTDTQYF
TRBV19	TRBJ1-1	CASSTRTGGFAFF
TRBV7-8	TRBJ1-3	CASSLPRRLGSGNTIYF
TRBV19	TRBJ2-4	CASSEAVGGNIQYF
TRBV30	TRBJ1-2	CAWSEVFAGGPLSYTF
TRBV5-1	TRBJ1-4	CASSLRNRGAANEKLFF
TRBV5-1	TRBJ2-3	CASSFTTGGSDTQYF
TRBV12-3/TRBV12-4	TRBJ1-1	CASRRQGLTEAFF
TRBV19	TRBJ1-1	CASSKGRGLGDTEAFF
TRBV10-3	TRBJ2-3	CAISESTGADTQYF
TRBV5-3	TRBJ2-3	CARSLAWRGRSTDTQYF
TRBV4-1	TRBJ2-7	CASSQVPLSYEQYF
TRBV7-2	TRBJ1-1	CASSIRQGNSEAFF
TRBV6-5	TRBJ1-5	CASSYSEVLGQPQHF
TRBV3-1/TRBV3-2	TRBJ1-1	CASSQVIVGSTEAFF
TRBV15	TRBJ1-5	CATSRDRQGYQPQHF
TRBV9	TRBJ2-7	CASSGPHTGTGPYEQYF
TRBV5-6	TRBJ1-1	CASRPGTAEAFF